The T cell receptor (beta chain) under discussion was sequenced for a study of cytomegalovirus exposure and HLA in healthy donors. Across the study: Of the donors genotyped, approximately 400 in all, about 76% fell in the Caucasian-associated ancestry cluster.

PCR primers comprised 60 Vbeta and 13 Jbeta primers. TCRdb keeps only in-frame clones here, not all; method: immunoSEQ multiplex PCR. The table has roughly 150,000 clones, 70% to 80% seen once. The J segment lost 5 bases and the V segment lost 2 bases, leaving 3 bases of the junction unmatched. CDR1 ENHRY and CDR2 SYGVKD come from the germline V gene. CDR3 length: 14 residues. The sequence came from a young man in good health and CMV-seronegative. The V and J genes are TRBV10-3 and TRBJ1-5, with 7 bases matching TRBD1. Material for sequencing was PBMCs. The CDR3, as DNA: TGTGCCATCAGTGAGGACAGGGCCTATCAGCCCCAGCATTTT. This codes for CAISEDRAYQPQHF.